The sequence of this T cell receptor (beta chain) was determined in a study of B cell selection in AIRE deficiency. Assay used: immunoSEQ multiplex PCR; TCRdb lists only in-frame clones, some missing. This sample has some 23,000 clones; around 97% occur once, and the top ten carry over 0.15%. The sorted conventional CD4 T cells were gated as CD4+CD127+. Losses at the gene ends were 4 bases for V and 4 bases for J; bases not matched to a gene: 5. Germline V gene lookup returns CDR1 LNHDA and CDR2 SQIVND (reference sequence). The CDR3 runs 15 residues. This chain joins TRBV19 and TRBJ2-2; TRBD2 matches 8 bases. The TCR was taken from a human donor with AIRE deficiency. The sequencing sample was made of conventional CD4+ T cells sorted from PBMCs. CDR3 protein: CASSKAGVSTGELFF. The CDR3 DNA reads as TGTGCCAGTAGTAAAGCGGGAGTCTCCACCGGGGAGCTGTTTTTT.